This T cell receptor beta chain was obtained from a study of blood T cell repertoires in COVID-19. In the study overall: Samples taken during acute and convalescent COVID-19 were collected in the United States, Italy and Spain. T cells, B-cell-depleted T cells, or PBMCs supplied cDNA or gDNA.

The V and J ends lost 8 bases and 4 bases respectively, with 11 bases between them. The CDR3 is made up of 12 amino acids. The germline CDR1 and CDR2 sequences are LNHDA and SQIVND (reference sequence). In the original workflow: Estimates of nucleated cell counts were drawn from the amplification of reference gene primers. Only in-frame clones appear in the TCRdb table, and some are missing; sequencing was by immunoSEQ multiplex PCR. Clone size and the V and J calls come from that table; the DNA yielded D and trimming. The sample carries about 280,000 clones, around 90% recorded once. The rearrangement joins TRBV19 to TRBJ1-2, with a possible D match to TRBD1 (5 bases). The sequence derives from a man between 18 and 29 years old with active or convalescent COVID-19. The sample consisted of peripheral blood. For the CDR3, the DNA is TGTGCCAGTGGGGGGATTCTCTATGGCTACACCTTC. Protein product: CASGGILYGYTF. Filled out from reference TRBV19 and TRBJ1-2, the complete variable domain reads DGGITQSPKYLFRKEGQNVTLSCEQNLNHDAMYWYRQDPGQGLRLIYYSQIVNDFQKGDIAEGYSVSREKKESFPLTVTSAQKNPTAFYLCASGGILYGYTFGSGTRLTVV.